Below are 6 T cell receptor beta chains sequenced from a single sample in a study of shared clonotypes between healthy human individuals (TCRdb year 2020). The library was generated by the immunoSEQ multiplex PCR assay. As stored in TCRdb, this immuneACCESS dataset retains in-frame rearrangements with V and J assigned. A fraction of the clones does not appear; measured against another copy, unresolved V genes explain less than half of the discrepancy, and the remainder lacks a known reason. This sample has approximately 2,300,000 clones in its table, and 85% to 95% of those were observed once. The ten largest clones add up to around 0.35% of the sample. Sequencing input: naive CD4+ T cells from PBMCs. This sample's cell subset or site label indicates: CD45RA+ positively selected. These receptor sequences come from a man in his late teens or twenties in good health. Some clones in this sample may be carry-over from other donors' samples.

Comment on this clone: Other DNA sequences in the sample encode the same CDR3. The chain has TRBV6-5 and TRBJ1-1, with 8 bases fitting TRBD1. The CDR3 spans 15 residues. J lost 1 base, V lost 0 bases, and 1 base had no gene match. Germline-derived CDR1 and CDR2 are MNHEY and SVGAGI. In nucleotides, the CDR3 is TGTGCCAGCAGTTACTCCGGACAGGGGAACACTGAAGCTTTCTTT. Translation gives CASSYSGQGNTEAFF.

This clone occurred a few times. The chain combines TRBV19 with TRBJ1-1; a possible D gene is TRBD1 (5 bases). This CDR3 contains 12 residues. Trimming shortened V by 5 bases and J by 5 bases, and 9 bases separated the two germline ends. The germline V gene has CDR1 LNHDA and CDR2 SQIVND (reference sequence). CDR3 nucleotide sequence: TGTGCCAGTAGTGACAGTTGGACTGAAGCTTTCTTT. Translation gives CASSDSWTEAFF.

For this clone: This CDR3 is also generated by other DNA sequences in the sample. CDR3 amino acids: CSVASGSTDTQYF. The DNA for the CDR3 is TGCAGCGTTGCTAGCGGGAGCACAGATACGCAGTATTTT. This chain links TRBV29-1 with TRBJ2-3; 8 bases are a match to TRBD2. The germline V gene encodes CDR1 SQVTM and CDR2 ANQGSEA. This CDR3 spans 13 amino acids. Trimming took 4 bases from V and 0 from J; bases not matched to a gene: 0.

The chain is built from TRBV19 and TRBJ1-1; 11 bases match TRBD1. The V and J ends lost 5 bases and 6 bases, in that order; junction bases with no gene match: 2. Germline lookup yields CDR1 LNHDA and CDR2 SQIVND (reference sequence). CDR3 size: 13 residues. CDR3 sequence reads: CASSWGQGAEAFF. The CDR3 DNA is TGTGCCAGTAGTTGGGGACAGGGGGCTGAAGCTTTCTTT.

CDR3 region: CASSHRGRMNEQFF. For the CDR3, the DNA is TGTGCCAGCAGTCACAGGGGGCGCATGAATGAGCAGTTCTTC. The chain employs TRBV6-1 and TRBJ2-1; the match to TRBD1 covers 9 bases. Trimming removed 5 bases from V and 7 bases from J; junction bases left unmatched: 6. The CDR3 consists of 14 residues. CDR1 MNHNS and CDR2 SASEGT come from the germline V gene.

This sequence joins TRBV9 and TRBJ2-7; D might be TRBD1 or TRBD2, each matching 5 bases. The CDR3 covers 15 residues. Deletions cut 3 bases from V and 0 bases from J, with 13 bases between. Germline lookup yields CDR1 SGDLS and CDR2 YYNGEE. The CDR3 nucleotides read TGTGCCAGCAGCGCAGCCCCGGGGCCCTCCTACGAGCAGTACTTC. Its protein is CASSAAPGPSYEQYF.